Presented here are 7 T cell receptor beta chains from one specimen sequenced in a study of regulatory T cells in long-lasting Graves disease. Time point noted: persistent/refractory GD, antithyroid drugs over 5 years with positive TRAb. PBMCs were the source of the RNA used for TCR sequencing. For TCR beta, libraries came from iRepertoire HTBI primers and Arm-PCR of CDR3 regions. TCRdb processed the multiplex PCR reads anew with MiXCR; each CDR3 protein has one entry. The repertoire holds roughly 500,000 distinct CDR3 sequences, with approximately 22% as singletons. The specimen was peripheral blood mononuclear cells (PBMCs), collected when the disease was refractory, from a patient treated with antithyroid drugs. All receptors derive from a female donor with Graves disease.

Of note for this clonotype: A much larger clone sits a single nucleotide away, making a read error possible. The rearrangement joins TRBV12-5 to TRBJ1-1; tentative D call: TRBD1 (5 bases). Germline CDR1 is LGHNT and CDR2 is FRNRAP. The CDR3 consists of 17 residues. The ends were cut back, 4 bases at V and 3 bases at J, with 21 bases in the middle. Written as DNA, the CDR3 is TGTGCTAGTGGTTCGGTCTTAACCGGAGGGGTGGACACTGAAGCTTTCTTT. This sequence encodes CASGSVLTGGVDTEAFF.

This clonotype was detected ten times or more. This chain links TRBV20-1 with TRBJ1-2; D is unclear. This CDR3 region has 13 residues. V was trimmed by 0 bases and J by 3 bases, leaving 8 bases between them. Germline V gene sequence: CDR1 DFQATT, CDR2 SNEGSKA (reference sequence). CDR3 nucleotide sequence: TGCAGTGCTAGAGATCTGGGGTACTATGGCTACACCTTC. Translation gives CSARDLGYYGYTF.

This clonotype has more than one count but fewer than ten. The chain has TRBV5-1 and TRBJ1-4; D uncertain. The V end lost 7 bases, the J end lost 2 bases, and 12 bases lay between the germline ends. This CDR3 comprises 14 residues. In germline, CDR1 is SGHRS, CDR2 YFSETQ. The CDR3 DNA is TGCGCCAGCTCCGGCGGCGGGACTAATGAAAAACTGTTTTTT. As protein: CASSGGGTNEKLFF.

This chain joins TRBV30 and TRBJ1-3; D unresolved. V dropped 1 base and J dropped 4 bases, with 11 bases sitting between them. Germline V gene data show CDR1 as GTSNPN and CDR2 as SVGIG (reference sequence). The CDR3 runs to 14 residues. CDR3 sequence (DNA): TGTGCCTGGAGTGGCGGGTCGTACGGAAACACCATATATTTT. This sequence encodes CAWSGGSYGNTIYF.

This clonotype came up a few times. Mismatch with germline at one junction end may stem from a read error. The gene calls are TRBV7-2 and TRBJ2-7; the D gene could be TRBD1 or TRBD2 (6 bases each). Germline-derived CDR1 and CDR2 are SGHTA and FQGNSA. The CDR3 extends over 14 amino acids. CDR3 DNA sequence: TGTGCCAGCAGCCGACCGACCCCGGGGGCTAGCCGTCACTTC. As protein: CASSRPTPGASRHF.

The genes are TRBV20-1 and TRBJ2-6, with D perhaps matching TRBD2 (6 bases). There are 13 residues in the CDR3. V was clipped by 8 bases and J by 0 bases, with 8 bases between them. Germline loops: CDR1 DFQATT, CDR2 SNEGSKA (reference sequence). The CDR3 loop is CSYGGSGANVLTF. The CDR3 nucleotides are TGCAGTTACGGGGGCTCTGGGGCCAACGTCCTGACTTTC.

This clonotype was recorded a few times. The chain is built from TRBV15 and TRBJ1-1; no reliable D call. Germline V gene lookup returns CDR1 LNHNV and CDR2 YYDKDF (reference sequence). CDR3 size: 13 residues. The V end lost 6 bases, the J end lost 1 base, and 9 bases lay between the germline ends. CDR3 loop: CATSLAGNTEAFF. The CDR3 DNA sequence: TGTGCCACCAGTCTTGCAGGGAACACTGAAGCTTTCTTT.